This T cell receptor (beta chain) was identified during a study of blood T cell repertoires in COVID-19. Germline CDR1 SGHTA, CDR2 FQGTGA. The CDR3 has 13 amino acids. Trimming removed 2 bases from V and 8 bases from J, with 9 bases in between. Profiled with immunoSEQ multiplex PCR; TCRdb holds only in-frame clones, not every one. The profile shows about 200,000 clones, roughly 84% of them singletons. The rearrangement joins TRBV7-3 to TRBJ2-2; D call uncertain. The receptor's source is an elderly woman with acute or convalescent COVID-19. The source material was peripheral blood. CDR3 nucleotides: TGTGCCAGCAGCTTACTGAACGCGGGGGAGCTGTTTTTT. This encodes CASSLLNAGELFF.